The 4 T cell receptor beta chains below come from one sample, sequenced in a study of blood T cell repertoires in COVID-19. Some clones are missing from TCRdb's copy, which holds only in-frame ones; the method was immunoSEQ multiplex PCR. The data contain about 59,000 clones, less than 85% of them singletons. Specimen: peripheral blood. Every receptor here comes from a woman between 45 and 65 years old with active or convalescent COVID-19.

V gene TRBV6-1 combines with J gene TRBJ2-1; 11 nucleotides match TRBD2. V shed 3 bases, J shed 7 bases, and the junction held 8 bases outside the gene matches. CDR1 and CDR2 (germline): MNHNS, SASEGT. The CDR3 runs 16 residues. The chain's CDR3 is CASSDQGRLAGNEQFF. CDR3 coding DNA: TGTGCCAGCAGTGATCAGGGGAGACTAGCGGGAAATGAGCAGTTCTTC.

J is TRBJ1-2 and V is TRBV12-3 or TRBV12-4, with a possible D match to TRBD1 (5 bases). The ends were cut back, 3 bases at V and 5 bases at J, with 7 bases in the middle. CDR3 size: 12 residues. CDR3 DNA: TGTGCCAGCAGTTTGGGGCAGTATGGCTACACCTTC. Translation gives CASSLGQYGYTF.

The chain is built from TRBV30 and TRBJ1-5; D perhaps matches TRBD1 (5 bases). This CDR3 is built from 14 residues. Trimming left V 1 base short and J 2 bases short, with 9 bases between. Germline lookup yields CDR1 GTSNPN and CDR2 SVGIG (reference sequence). CDR3 coding DNA: TGTGCCTGGAGTGCAGGGCTTGGCAATCAGCCCCAGCATTTT. Protein sequence: CAWSAGLGNQPQHF. Looking up the rest from reference TRBV30 and TRBJ1-5 gives the full variable domain: SQTIHQWPATLVQPVGSPLSLECTVEGTSNPNLYWYRQAAGRGLQLLFYSVGIGQISSEVPQNLSASRPQDRQFILSSKKLLLSDSGFYLCAWSAGLGNQPQHFGDGTRLSIL.

CDR3 sequence reads: CASILRATGTQYF. In nucleotides, the CDR3 is TGTGCCAGCATCCTACGAGCTACGGGTACGCAGTATTTT. The chain uses TRBV11-2 and TRBJ2-3; D unclear. This CDR3 spans 13 amino acids. CDR1 is SGHAT and CDR2 is FQNNGV in the germline V gene. Deletions cut 7 bases from V and 8 bases from J, with 16 bases between.